The sequence of this T cell receptor beta chain was determined in a study of T cells expressing NK-cell markers. Overall study context: Seropositivity for HCMV was found in seven of the eight sequenced donors, with one seronegative. Findings of the study overall: These clonotypes, the leaders elsewhere, also led the CD3+CD56-NKG2C+ fraction in several donors.

The CDR3 has 12 residues. Germline V gives CDR1 SQVTM, CDR2 ANQGSEA. In regard to this clonotype: Its antigen is currently unknown.

With the 5' RACE reads reprocessed, TCRdb shows one record per CDR3 protein and no DNA. Its listing shows some 440,000 distinct CDR3 sequences. This receptor was obtained from a woman between 50 and 59 years old in good health. The chain carries TRBV29-1 and TRBJ2-5; TCRdb's D call, TRBD1, is unchecked because there is no DNA. The sample consisted of blood T cells: a sorted CD56 or NKG2C T cell subset, CD4+ or CD8+ T cells, or bulk PBMC T cells (not recorded which). The CDR3 here is CSVRDSKETQYF.